The 25 T cell receptor beta chains in this list originate from one sample, sequenced in a study of blood T cell repertoires in COVID-19. Sequenced by immunoSEQ multiplex PCR; TCRdb stores in-frame clones only, minus some. Of roughly 230,000 clones in the sample, 89% were seen once. Sequencing used peripheral blood. All receptors derive from a woman aged 40 to 49 who had recovered from COVID-19.

This chain uses TRBV28 with TRBJ1-4; D may be TRBD1 (5 bases). Deletions cut 5 bases from V and 0 bases from J, with 10 bases between. The length of the CDR3 is 15 residues. Germline V gene lookup returns CDR1 MDHEN and CDR2 SYDVKM. As DNA, the CDR3 is TGTGCCAGCAGTGGGGGGGGAGCAACTAATGAAAAACTGTTTTTT. Amino acids: CASSGGGATNEKLFF.

This rearrangement joins TRBV19 to TRBJ2-2, with TRBD2 identical over 10 bases. V lost 6 bases, J lost 0 bases, and 4 bases stayed unmatched. This CDR3 has 16 amino acids. The germline CDR1 and CDR2 sequences are LNHDA and SQIVND (reference sequence). In DNA form, the CDR3 reads TGTGCCAGTAGGGCACTAGCGGGGTCGAACACCGGGGAGCTGTTTTTT. Its translation: CASRALAGSNTGELFF.

The chain joins TRBV28 to TRBJ1-1; D call uncertain. Germline V gene lookup returns CDR1 MDHEN and CDR2 SYDVKM. The CDR3 is 14 amino acids. Trimming stripped 2 bases from V and 4 bases from J, with 11 bases between. The DNA for the CDR3 is TGTGCCAGCAGTTTAGCTGCCCCCGGCACTGAAGCTTTCTTT. Amino acid sequence: CASSLAAPGTEAFF. Full variable domain (rest looked up from reference TRBV28 and TRBJ1-1): DVKVTQSSRYLVKRTGEKVFLECVQDMDHENMFWYRQDPGLGLRLIYFSYDVKMKEKGDIPEGYSVSREKKERFSLILESASTNQTSMYLCASSLAAPGTEAFFGQGTRLTVV.

This chain uses TRBV28 with TRBJ1-4, with 11 bases fitting TRBD1. Per germline, CDR1 MDHEN and CDR2 SYDVKM. This CDR3 has 15 residues. Germline trimming cut 3 bases from V and 8 bases from J; bases unmatched to any gene: 5. DNA of the CDR3: TGTGCCAGCAGTTTTGGACAGGGGGCACAGGAAAAACTGTTTTTT. Protein sequence: CASSFGQGAQEKLFF.

A single count supports this clone. V is TRBV5-1 and J is TRBJ2-5; the match to TRBD2 covers 10 bases. Germline V gives CDR1 SGHRS, CDR2 YFSETQ. The CDR3 length is 16 residues. The trim removed 1 base at V and 2 bases at J, leaving 5 bases unmatched. This CDR3 reads CASSLIPSGSQETQYF. CDR3 sequence (DNA): TGCGCCAGCAGCTTGATACCTAGCGGGAGTCAAGAGACCCAGTACTTC.

The gene calls are TRBV27 and TRBJ1-2; perhaps TRBD1 as D (5 bases). The CDR3 spans 15 residues. The V and J ends lost 3 bases and 7 bases respectively, with 18 bases between them. The germline gives CDR1 MNHEY, CDR2 SMNVEV (reference sequence). The CDR3 sequence: CASSFGRTRMGGYTF. DNA for the CDR3: TGTGCCAGCAGTTTTGGACGGACAAGAATGGGTGGCTACACCTTC.

The chain combines TRBV7-6 with TRBJ2-1, with a weak D call TRBD2 (6 bases). The CDR3 is 14 amino acids. V dropped 5 bases and J dropped 6 bases, with 14 bases sitting between them. Per the germline V gene, CDR1 is SGHVS and CDR2 is FNYEAQ. Written as DNA, the CDR3 is TGTGCCAGCAGCACGGAGGGCAACCTCAATGAGCAGTTCTTC. It encodes CASSTEGNLNEQFF. The entire variable domain, with the rest obtained from reference TRBV7-6 and TRBJ2-1, is as follows: GAGVSQSPRYKVTKRGQDVALRCDPISGHVSLYWYRQALGQGPEFLTYFNYEAQQDKSGLPNDRFSAERPEGSISTLTIQRTEQRDSAMYRCASSTEGNLNEQFFGPGTRLTVL.

J is TRBJ2-2 and V is TRBV5-1, with TRBD1 matching over 7 bases. Germline CDR1 and CDR2: SGHRS and YFSETQ. V shed 5 bases, J shed 4 bases, and the junction held 8 bases outside the gene matches. CDR3 length: 15 amino acids. CDR3 protein: CASRTPGGTTGELFF. The CDR3 DNA is TGCGCCAGCAGAACCCCAGGGGGAACCACCGGGGAGCTGTTTTTT.

The CDR3 DNA follows: TGTGCCAGCAGTGAACAGGGTTTTTCACCCCTCCACTTT. This codes for CASSEQGFSPLHF. The chain joins TRBV25-1 to TRBJ1-6; D is perhaps TRBD1 (5 bases). CDR3 length: 13 amino acids. Trimming left V 2 bases short and J 9 bases short, with 8 bases between. Per the germline V gene, CDR1 is MGHDK and CDR2 is SYGVNS.

V and J are TRBV5-1 and TRBJ2-1; D remains ambiguous. Between the trimmed V and J ends, which lost 7 bases and 0 bases, there was a span of 11 bases. This CDR3 is built from 14 residues. Germline CDR1 SGHRS, CDR2 YFSETQ. The CDR3 region has the DNA TGCGCCAGCCAGACTCGGAGCTCCTACAATGAGCAGTTCTTC. Amino acid sequence: CASQTRSSYNEQFF.

The chain recombines TRBV10-3 with TRBJ2-3; TRBD1 might be the D (5 bases). Germline V gene lookup returns CDR1 ENHRY and CDR2 SYGVKD. The CDR3 length is 16 residues. V shed 3 bases and J shed 4 bases, with 17 bases lying between them. The CDR3 bases are TGTGCCATCAGTGATCAGGGTCCTAGGTCTGCAGATACGCAGTATTTT. It translates to CAISDQGPRSADTQYF.

This clone was counted a few times. This chain connects TRBV27 to TRBJ1-6; TRBD1 might be the D (5 bases). The ends were cut back, 5 bases at V and 4 bases at J, with 12 bases in the middle. The V gene's germline CDR1 is MNHEY and CDR2 SMNVEV (reference sequence). The CDR3 sequence is 15 residues long. The CDR3 coding sequence is TGTGCCAGCAGTCTCCCCCCAGGGTATAATTCACCCCTCCACTTT. It codes for CASSLPPGYNSPLHF.

The chain couples TRBV5-1 to TRBJ1-4, with D unresolved. The V end lost 0 bases, the J end lost 7 bases, and 10 bases lay between the germline ends. In germline, CDR1 is SGHRS, CDR2 YFSETQ. The CDR3 extends over 14 amino acids. The CDR3 reads CASSLAGEVEKLFF. Written as DNA, the CDR3 is TGCGCCAGCAGCTTGGCTGGGGAGGTTGAAAAACTGTTTTTT.

The rearrangement joins TRBV9 to TRBJ2-5; D is possibly TRBD1 (5 bases). CDR1 SGDLS and CDR2 YYNGEE come from the germline V gene. The V and J ends lost 7 bases and 5 bases respectively, with 21 bases between them. The length of the CDR3 is 15 residues. For the CDR3, the DNA is TGTGCCAGCTCCCTGGGGCCGATGTTCGTGGAGACCCAGTACTTC. Translation gives CASSLGPMFVETQYF.

This clone has only one observation. The gene calls are TRBV5-1 and TRBJ2-7; TRBD1 aligns across 10 bases. After removal of 5 bases from V and 7 bases from J, the junction contained 9 bases not matched to a gene. The CDR3 is made up of 14 amino acids. CDR1 is SGHRS and CDR2 is YFSETQ in the germline V gene. The CDR3 is CASRSGQGIGEQYF. Written as DNA, the CDR3 is TGCGCCAGCAGGTCGGGACAGGGGATAGGGGAGCAGTACTTC.

This clone came up once. The CDR3 DNA reads TGTGCCAGCAGTGGGTCGAAGGCGGCTTCACCCCTCCACTTT. Its protein product is CASSGSKAASPLHF. The V call is TRBV2, the J call TRBJ1-6; D is unclear. The germline V and J ends were trimmed by 4 bases and 9 bases, with 13 bases remaining between them. There are 14 residues in the CDR3. Per the germline V gene, CDR1 is SNHLY and CDR2 is FYNNEI.

This chain uses TRBV6-5 with TRBJ1-2, with TRBD1 matching 8 bases. Germline V gene lookup returns CDR1 MNHEY and CDR2 SVGAGI. The trim removed 6 bases at V and 5 bases at J, leaving 8 bases unmatched. This CDR3 has 14 residues. CDR3 bases: TGTGCCAGCAGCGCGACAGGGGTTTCTTATGGCTACACCTTC. It specifies CASSATGVSYGYTF.

The genes are TRBV28 and TRBJ2-5; tentative D call: TRBD1 (6 bases). This CDR3 spans 16 amino acids. Germline loops: CDR1 MDHEN, CDR2 SYDVKM. Trimming shortened V by 6 bases and J by 1 base, and 18 bases separated the two germline ends. For the CDR3, the DNA is TGTGCCAGCAGAGCAGGGGATCCTGGGGCCCAAGAGACCCAGTACTTC. The encoded protein is CASRAGDPGAQETQYF. The full variable domain, in which reference TRBV28 and TRBJ2-5 provide the parts outside the CDR3, is DVKVTQSSRYLVKRTGEKVFLECVQDMDHENMFWYRQDPGLGLRLIYFSYDVKMKEKGDIPEGYSVSREKKERFSLILESASTNQTSMYLCASRAGDPGAQETQYFGPGTRLLVL.

This chain uses TRBV3-1 (or the pseudogene TRBV3-2) with TRBJ1-1; D remains ambiguous. Trimming took off 1 base at V and 5 bases at J, with 14 bases between the two ends. The CDR3 totals 15 residues. Germline CDR1 LGHDT, CDR2 YNNKEL (reference sequence). The CDR3 region is CASSQAPDRGTEAFF. In nucleotides, the CDR3 is TGTGCCAGCAGCCAAGCTCCTGATAGAGGGACTGAAGCTTTCTTT.

The CDR3 nucleotides are TGTGCCAGCTCACCCCTCGTGACAGCAACTAACTATGGCTACACCTTC. This codes for CASSPLVTATNYGYTF. The chain links TRBV18 to TRBJ1-2; D might be TRBD1 (5 bases). The germline gives CDR1 KGHSH, CDR2 LQKENI. The CDR3 contains 16 residues. V was cut by 3 bases and J by 0 bases, with 14 bases left in between. Combining the CDR3 with reference TRBV18 and TRBJ1-2 gives the whole variable domain NAGVMQNPRHLVRRRGQEARLRCSPMKGHSHVYWYRQLPEEGLKFMVYLQKENIIDESGMPKERFSAEFPKEGPSILRIQQVVRGDSAAYFCASSPLVTATNYGYTFGSGTRLTVV.

This clone was found once. The V call is TRBV6-1, the J call TRBJ1-5, with D hard to call. V lost 2 bases and J 10 bases, leaving 18 bases between the germline ends. CDR1 and CDR2 (germline): MNHNS, SASEGT. The CDR3 has 15 residues. The CDR3 sequence: CASSETPGEVYPQHF. CDR3 DNA sequence: TGTGCCAGCAGTGAAACCCCCGGGGAAGTCTACCCCCAGCATTTT.

This clone turned up a few times. This chain connects TRBV5-6 to TRBJ2-2; no firm D call. There are 14 residues in the CDR3. Germline V gives CDR1 SGHDT, CDR2 YYEEEE. Deletions cut 4 bases from V and 0 bases from J, with 7 bases between. The CDR3 spells CASSVTPNTGELFF. The DNA for the CDR3 is TGTGCCAGCAGCGTAACACCGAACACCGGGGAGCTGTTTTTT.

V gene TRBV28 combines with J gene TRBJ1-2; 8 nucleotides match TRBD1. Per germline, CDR1 MDHEN and CDR2 SYDVKM. Trimming at V came to 7 bases and at J to 8 bases, leaving 18 bases not matched to a gene. This CDR3 comprises 16 residues. The DNA of the CDR3 is TGTGCCAGCACCTGGCGGACAGGGTTAATATCGGGGGGCTACACCTTC. Translated: CASTWRTGLISGGYTF.

The chain joins TRBV30 to TRBJ2-5, with TRBD1 as a possible D gene (6 bases). With 6 bases removed from V and 3 bases from J, the gap between germline ends came to 11 bases. The CDR3 contains 12 residues. Germline CDR1 reads GTSNPN; CDR2 reads SVGIG (reference sequence). CDR3 amino acids: CACLSGEETQYF. The CDR3 DNA reads TGTGCCTGCCTATCAGGGGAAGAGACCCAGTACTTC.

The V and J genes are TRBV11-2 and TRBJ2-5, with 13 bases identical to TRBD2. CDR3 size: 15 residues. V lost 5 bases and J lost 3; bases outside the gene matches: 3. Looked up from germline, CDR1 is SGHAT and CDR2 is FQNNGV. Here the CDR3 reads CASSTSGGAKETQYF. For the CDR3, the DNA is TGTGCCAGCAGCACTAGCGGGGGGGCCAAAGAGACCCAGTACTTC.